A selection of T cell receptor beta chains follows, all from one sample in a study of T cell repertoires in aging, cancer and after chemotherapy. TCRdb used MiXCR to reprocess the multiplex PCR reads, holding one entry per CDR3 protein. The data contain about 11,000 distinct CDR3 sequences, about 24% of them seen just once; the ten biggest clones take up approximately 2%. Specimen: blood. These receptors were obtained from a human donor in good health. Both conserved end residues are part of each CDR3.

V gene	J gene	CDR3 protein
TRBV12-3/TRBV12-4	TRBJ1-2	CASSLTGPGYTF
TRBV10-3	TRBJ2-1	CAISESGRGSPRSYNEQFF
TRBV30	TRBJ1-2	CALRRGANYGYTF
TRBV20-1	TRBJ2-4	CSARPSGGAKNIQYF
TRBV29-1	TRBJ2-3	CSVGGLAVDTQYF
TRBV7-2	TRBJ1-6	CASSLLGRSGSPLHF
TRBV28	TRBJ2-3	CASTLGGLAGGSTDTQYF
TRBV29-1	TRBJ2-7	CSVDGTGPLGHEQYF
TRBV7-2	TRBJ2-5	CASSFVPSGGPQETQYF
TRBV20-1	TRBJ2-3	CSARQGRLSTQYF
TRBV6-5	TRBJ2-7	CASRTTQGTYEQYF
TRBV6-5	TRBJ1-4	CASSLNRPVEKLFF
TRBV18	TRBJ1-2	CASSPGEGYGYTF
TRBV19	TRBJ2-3	CEGGGADTQYF
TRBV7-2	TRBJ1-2	CASSLDGRRPVYTF
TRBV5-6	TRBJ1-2	CASSLKGQGGYTF